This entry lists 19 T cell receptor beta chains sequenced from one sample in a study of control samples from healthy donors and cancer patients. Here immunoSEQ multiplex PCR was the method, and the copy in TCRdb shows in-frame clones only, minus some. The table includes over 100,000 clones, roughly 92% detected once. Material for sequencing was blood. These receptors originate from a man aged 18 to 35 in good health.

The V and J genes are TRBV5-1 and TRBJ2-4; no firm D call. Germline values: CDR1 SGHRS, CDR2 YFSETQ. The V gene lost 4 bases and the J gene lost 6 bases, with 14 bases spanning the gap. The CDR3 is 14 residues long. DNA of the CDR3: TGCGCCAGCAGCCCCGCCGGATTGGGAAACATTCAGTACTTC. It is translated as CASSPAGLGNIQYF.

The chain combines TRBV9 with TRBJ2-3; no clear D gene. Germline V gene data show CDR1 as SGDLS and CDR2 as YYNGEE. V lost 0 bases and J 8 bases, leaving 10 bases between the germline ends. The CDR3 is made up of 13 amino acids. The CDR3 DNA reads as TGTGCCAGCAGCGTAGGGGGTGGTTCTACGCAGTATTTT. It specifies CASSVGGGSTQYF.

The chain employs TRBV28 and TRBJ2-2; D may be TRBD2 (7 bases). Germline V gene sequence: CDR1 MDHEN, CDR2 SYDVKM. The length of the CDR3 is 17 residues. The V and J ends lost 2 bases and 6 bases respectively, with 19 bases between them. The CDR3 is CASSLRWGGPFAGELFF. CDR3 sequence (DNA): TGTGCCAGCAGTTTACGGTGGGGGGGCCCCTTCGCCGGGGAGCTGTTTTTT.

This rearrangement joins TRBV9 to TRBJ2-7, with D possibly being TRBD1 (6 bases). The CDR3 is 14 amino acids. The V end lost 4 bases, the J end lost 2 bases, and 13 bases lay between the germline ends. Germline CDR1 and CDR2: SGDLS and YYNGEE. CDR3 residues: CASSPYGQPYEQYF. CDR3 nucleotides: TGTGCCAGCAGCCCCTATGGACAGCCCTACGAGCAGTACTTC.

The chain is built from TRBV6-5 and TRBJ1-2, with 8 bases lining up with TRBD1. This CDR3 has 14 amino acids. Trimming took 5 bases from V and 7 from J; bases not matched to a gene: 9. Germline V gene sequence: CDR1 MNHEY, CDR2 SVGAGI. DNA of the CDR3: TGTGCCAGCAGTAGGACAGGGCATGAGGCTGGCTACACCTTC. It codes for CASSRTGHEAGYTF.

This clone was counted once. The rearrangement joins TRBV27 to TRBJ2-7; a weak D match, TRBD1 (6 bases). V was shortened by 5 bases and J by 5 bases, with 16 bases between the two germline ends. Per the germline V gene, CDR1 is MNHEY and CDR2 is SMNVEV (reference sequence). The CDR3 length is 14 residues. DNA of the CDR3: TGTGCCAGCAGTCCCGTAGACAGGTACCACGAGCAGTACTTC. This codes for CASSPVDRYHEQYF.

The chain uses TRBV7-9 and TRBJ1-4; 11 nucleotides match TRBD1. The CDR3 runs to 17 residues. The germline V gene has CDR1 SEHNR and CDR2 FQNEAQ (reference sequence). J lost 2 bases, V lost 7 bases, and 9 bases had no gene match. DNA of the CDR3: TGTGCCAGCACCGTTGGACAGGGGGCAACTACTAATGAAAAACTGTTTTTT. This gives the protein CASTVGQGATTNEKLFF. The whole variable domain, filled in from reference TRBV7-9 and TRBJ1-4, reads DTGVSQNPRHKITKRGQNVTFRCDPISEHNRLYWYRQTLGQGPEFLTYFQNEAQLEKSRLLSDRFSAERPKGSFSTLEIQRTEQGDSAMYLCASTVGQGATTNEKLFFGSGTQLSVL.

CDR3 in DNA: TGTGCCAGTAGCACGGCGGACAGGGCCGTTGATGGCTACACCTTC. It translates to CASSTADRAVDGYTF. This sequence joins TRBV19 and TRBJ1-2, with 8 bases fitting TRBD1. Germline CDR1 is LNHDA and CDR2 is SQIVND (reference sequence). The ends lost 6 bases at V and 6 bases at J; junction bases unmatched: 12. The CDR3 length is 15 residues.

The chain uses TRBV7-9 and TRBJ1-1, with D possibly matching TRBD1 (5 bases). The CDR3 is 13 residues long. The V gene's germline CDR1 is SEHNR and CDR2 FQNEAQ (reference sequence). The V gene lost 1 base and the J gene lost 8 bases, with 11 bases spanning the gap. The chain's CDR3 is CASSLVTGGEAFF. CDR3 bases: TGTGCCAGCAGCTTAGTAACCGGGGGGGAAGCTTTCTTT.

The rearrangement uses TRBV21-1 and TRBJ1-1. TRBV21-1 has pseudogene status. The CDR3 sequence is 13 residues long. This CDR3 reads CASMKGPNTEAFF. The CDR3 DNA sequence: TGTGCCAGCATGAAGGGCCCGAACACTGAAGCTTTCTTT.

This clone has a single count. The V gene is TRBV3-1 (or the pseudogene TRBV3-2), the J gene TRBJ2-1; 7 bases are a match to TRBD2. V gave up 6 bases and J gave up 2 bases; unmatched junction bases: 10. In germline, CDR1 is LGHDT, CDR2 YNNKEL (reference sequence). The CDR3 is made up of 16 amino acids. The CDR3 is CASSLRIGGTYNEQFF. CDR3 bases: TGTGCCAGCAGTCTCCGGATCGGGGGGACCTACAATGAGCAGTTCTTC.

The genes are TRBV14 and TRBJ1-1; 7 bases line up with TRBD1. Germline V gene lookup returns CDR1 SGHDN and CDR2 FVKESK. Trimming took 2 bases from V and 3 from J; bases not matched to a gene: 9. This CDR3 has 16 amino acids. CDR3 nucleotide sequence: TGTGCCAGCAGCCAACGGTCCGGGACAGAGGACACTGAAGCTTTCTTT. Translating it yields CASSQRSGTEDTEAFF. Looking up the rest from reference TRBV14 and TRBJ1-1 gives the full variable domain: EAGVTQFPSHSVIEKGQTVTLRCDPISGHDNLYWYRRVMGKEIKFLLHFVKESKQDESGMPNNRFLAERTGGTYSTLKVQPAELEDSGVYFCASSQRSGTEDTEAFFGQGTRLTVV.

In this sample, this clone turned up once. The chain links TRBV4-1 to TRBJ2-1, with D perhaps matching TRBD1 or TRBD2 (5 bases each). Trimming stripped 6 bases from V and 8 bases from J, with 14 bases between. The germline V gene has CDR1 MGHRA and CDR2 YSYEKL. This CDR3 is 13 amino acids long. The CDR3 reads CASRGTVADEQFF. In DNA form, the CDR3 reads TGCGCCAGCAGGGGGACGGTAGCTGATGAGCAGTTCTTC.

The CDR3 nucleotides read TGCGCCAGCAGCTTGATCGCAGGCACCTATGGCTACACCTTC. It specifies CASSLIAGTYGYTF. V and J are TRBV5-1 and TRBJ1-2; D is undetermined. The CDR3 spans 14 residues. Per the germline V gene, CDR1 is SGHRS and CDR2 is YFSETQ. With 1 base removed from V and 4 bases from J, the gap between germline ends came to 11 bases.

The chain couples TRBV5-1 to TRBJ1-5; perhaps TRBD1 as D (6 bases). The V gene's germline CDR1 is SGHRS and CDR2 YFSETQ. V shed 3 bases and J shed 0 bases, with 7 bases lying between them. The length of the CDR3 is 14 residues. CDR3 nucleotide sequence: TGCGCCAGCAGCTGGGACAATAGCAATCAGCCCCAGCATTTT. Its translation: CASSWDNSNQPQHF.

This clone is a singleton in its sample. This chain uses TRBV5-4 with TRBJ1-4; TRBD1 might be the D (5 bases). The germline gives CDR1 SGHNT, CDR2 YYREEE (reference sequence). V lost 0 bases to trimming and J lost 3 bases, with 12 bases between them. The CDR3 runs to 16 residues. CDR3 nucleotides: TGTGCCAGCAGCTTGGGGGGCGGGGCGGCTAATGAAAAACTGTTTTTT. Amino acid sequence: CASSLGGGAANEKLFF.

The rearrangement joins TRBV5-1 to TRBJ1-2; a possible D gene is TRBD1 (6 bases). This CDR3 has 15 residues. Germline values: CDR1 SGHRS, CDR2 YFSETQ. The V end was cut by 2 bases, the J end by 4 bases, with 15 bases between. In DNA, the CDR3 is TGCGCCAGCAGCTTACAGGGACACCAACTCTATGGCTACACCTTC. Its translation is CASSLQGHQLYGYTF. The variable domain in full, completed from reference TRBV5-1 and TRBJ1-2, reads KAGVTQTPRYLIKTRGQQVTLSCSPISGHRSVSWYQQTPGQGLQFLFEYFSETQRNKGNFPGRFSGRQFSNSRSEMNVSTLELGDSALYLCASSLQGHQLYGYTFGSGTRLTVV.

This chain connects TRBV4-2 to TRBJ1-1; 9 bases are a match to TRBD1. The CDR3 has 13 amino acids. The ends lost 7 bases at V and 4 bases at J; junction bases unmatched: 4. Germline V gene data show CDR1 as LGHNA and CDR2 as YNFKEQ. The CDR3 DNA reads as TGTGCCAGCACCCTGGGACAGGGCACTGAAGCTTTCTTT. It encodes CASTLGQGTEAFF.

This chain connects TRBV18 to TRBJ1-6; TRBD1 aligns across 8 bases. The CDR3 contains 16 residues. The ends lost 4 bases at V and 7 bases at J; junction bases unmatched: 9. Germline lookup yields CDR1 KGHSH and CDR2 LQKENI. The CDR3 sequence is CASSLTGTGENSPLHF. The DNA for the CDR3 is TGTGCCAGCTCACTTACCGGGACAGGTGAAAATTCACCCCTCCACTTT.